This T cell receptor beta chain comes out of a study of regulatory T cells in long-lasting Graves disease. The time point denotes: newly diagnosed GD, antithyroid drugs for less than 3 months. After RNA was extracted from PBMCs, the TCR library was made from it. The TCR beta library used iRepertoire HTBI primers with Arm-PCR amplification of CDR3. Using its own MiXCR run on the multiplex PCR reads, TCRdb lists one record per CDR3 protein. The data hold 400,000 to 650,000 distinct CDR3 sequences, with 15% to 20% observed a single time. Germline V gene lookup returns CDR1 GTSNPN and CDR2 SVGIG (reference sequence). The J segment lost 6 bases and the V segment lost 5 bases, leaving 6 bases of the junction unmatched. CDR3 length equals 13 residues. This sample also belongs to another study, concerning T cells in Graves' hyperthyroidism and ophthalmopathy.

This TCR was sampled from a woman aged 35-65 years with Graves disease. The material was peripheral blood mononuclear cells (PBMCs), obtained at new diagnosis, from a patient treated with antithyroid drugs. The rearrangement joins TRBV30 to TRBJ2-3; 9 nucleotides align to TRBD2. CDR3 sequence reads: CAWSSGAGDTQYF. CDR3 DNA sequence: TGTGCCTGGTCTAGCGGGGCTGGGGATACGCAGTATTTT.